This T cell receptor beta chain was captured by sequencing in a study of post-analysis software for immune sequencing data. Across the whole study: Some patients lacked subtype; others had relapsing-remitting, secondary progressive or progressive-relapsing disease.

This CDR3 comprises 14 residues. Germline loops: CDR1 MDHEN, CDR2 SYDVKM. In this sample, this clonotype turned up a few times. Its antigen remains unknown. Points from the study as a whole: For normalized Chao1 diversity, multiple sclerosis patients scored significantly lower than controls did. F measure showed strong co-clustering of same-batch samples. Several TRBV segments occurring more often in patients than controls included TRBV5-6, TRBV5-1 and TRBV20-1.

Each TCR beta cDNA library carried unique molecular identifiers. About half a million cDNA molecules were recovered from an input of roughly 0.95 to 11 million T cells. TCRdb redid the calling of the PCR reads with MiXCR, one entry per CDR3 protein. This sample carries roughly 800,000 distinct CDR3 sequences, 25% to 30% of them seen once, and the ten largest clones take around 0.6%. This clonotype was sampled from a girl aged 10-17 years with multiple sclerosis. This chain joins TRBV28 and TRBJ2-4; D remains unclear. The DNA end is more similar to TRBJ2-7, so the J call may be wrong. Sequencing was done on a sample of blood. The CDR3: CASSPRAELYEQYF. The CDR3 region has the DNA TGTGCCAGCAGTCCCCGGGCGGAGTTATACGAGCAGTACTTC.